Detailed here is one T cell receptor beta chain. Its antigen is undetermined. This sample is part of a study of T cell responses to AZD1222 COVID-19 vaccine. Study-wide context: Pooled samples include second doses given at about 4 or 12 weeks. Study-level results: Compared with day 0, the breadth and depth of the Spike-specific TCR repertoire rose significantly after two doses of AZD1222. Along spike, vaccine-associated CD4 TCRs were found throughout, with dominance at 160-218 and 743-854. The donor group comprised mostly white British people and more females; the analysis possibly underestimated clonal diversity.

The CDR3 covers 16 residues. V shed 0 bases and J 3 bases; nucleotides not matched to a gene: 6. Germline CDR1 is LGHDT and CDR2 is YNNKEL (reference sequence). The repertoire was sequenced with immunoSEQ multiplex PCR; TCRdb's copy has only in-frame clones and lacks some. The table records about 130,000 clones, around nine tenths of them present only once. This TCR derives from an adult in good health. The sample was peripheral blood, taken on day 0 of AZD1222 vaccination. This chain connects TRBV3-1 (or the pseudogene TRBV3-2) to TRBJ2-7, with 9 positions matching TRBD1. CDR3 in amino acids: CASSQDLGDRDYEQYF. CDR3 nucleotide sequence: TGTGCCAGCAGCCAAGATCTCGGGGACAGGGACTACGAGCAGTACTTC.